This T cell receptor beta chain was documented in a study of T-cell reconstitution after alpha-beta-depleted transplantation in children. Whole-study findings and limits: Reported findings indicate that, about two months after transplant, alpha-beta T cells came from several hundred expanded clones, which were derived from non-depleted graft cells. Newly generated T cells supplied most T-cell counts and diversity one year post-transplant. Surviving recipient T cells and thymic progenitors accounted for the high day-60 TCRbeta diversity observed in some patients.

Germline CDR1 and CDR2: SGHTA and FQGNSA. The V and J ends lost 4 bases and 0 bases respectively, with 19 bases between them. The CDR3 has 17 residues. Unique molecular identifiers were incorporated into the prepared TCRbeta library. TCRdb re-analysed the PCR reads in MiXCR, keeping a single row per CDR3 protein. The sample lists approximately 270,000 distinct CDR3 sequences, 20% to 30% occurring once. On this clonotype: Its target is not known.

The rearrangement joins TRBV7-2 to TRBJ2-7; a possible D gene is TRBD1 (6 bases). The origin of this receptor is a female patient aged 2 to 10 who had a stem cell transplant for congenital amegakaryocytic thrombocytopenia, so the T cells may come from the graft donor. Sequences were derived from PBMCs, mostly from graft donor cells, sampled 360 days after TCRalphabeta/CD19-depleted stem cell transplant. CDR3 residues: CASSSGPVGASSYEQYF. CDR3 DNA: TGTGCCAGCAGCTCTGGCCCCGTGGGGGCGAGCTCCTACGAGCAGTACTTC.